The 23 T cell receptor beta chains below were found in one sample sequenced in a study of PD-L1 blockade in urothelial cancer. The time point is: pretreatment peripheral blood. Clones were sequenced by immunoSEQ multiplex PCR, and TCRdb holds only the in-frame ones, with some missing. The data show roughly 30,000 clones, with roughly 84% seen just once and approximately 14% held by the top ten. The starting material was PBMCs, obtained around atezolizumab (anti-PD-L1) treatment. All receptors derive from a man aged 60-69 years with urothelial cancer.

V gene TRBV15 combines with J gene TRBJ1-6; D is uncertain. CDR1 is LNHNV, CDR2 YYDKDF, per germline (reference sequence). The CDR3 loop spans 14 amino acids. Trimming shortened V by 3 bases and J by 0 bases, and 3 bases separated the two germline ends. The CDR3 spells CATSRSSYNSPLHF. CDR3 bases: TGTGCCACCAGCAGGAGCTCCTATAATTCACCCCTCCACTTT.

This clone was seen only a few times. The chain uses TRBV14 and TRBJ1-2; 9 bases match TRBD1. The CDR3 spans 17 residues. V shed 4 bases and J 7 bases; nucleotides not matched to a gene: 16. Germline V gene data show CDR1 as SGHDN and CDR2 as FVKESK. CDR3 DNA sequence: TGTGCCAGCAGCCTGTCCCCGGGACAGGGTTTCTCGGGTGGCTACACCTTC. It encodes CASSLSPGQGFSGGYTF. The full variable domain, with the rest looked up from reference TRBV14 and TRBJ1-2, is EAGVTQFPSHSVIEKGQTVTLRCDPISGHDNLYWYRRVMGKEIKFLLHFVKESKQDESGMPNNRFLAERTGGTYSTLKVQPAELEDSGVYFCASSLSPGQGFSGGYTFGSGTRLTVV.

The chain recombines TRBV28 with TRBJ2-6; D might be TRBD1 (5 bases). CDR3 length: 16 residues. V lost 5 bases and J lost 1, with 12 bases in between. The V gene's germline CDR1 is MDHEN and CDR2 SYDVKM. The CDR3 is CASSITQASGANVLTF. As DNA, the CDR3 is TGTGCCAGCAGTATCACACAGGCTTCTGGGGCCAACGTCCTGACTTTC.

The CDR3 DNA reads TGTGCCTGGAGTGTACAGGTCGGCGGAGGCTACACCTTC. Residues: CAWSVQVGGGYTF. V and J are TRBV30 and TRBJ1-2; the D gene is possibly TRBD1 (5 bases). CDR3 length: 13 amino acids. Germline V lookup: CDR1 GTSNPN, CDR2 SVGIG (reference sequence). V was clipped by 0 bases and J by 8 bases, with 13 bases between them.

The CDR3 spells CASSFGRANTEAFF. The CDR3 DNA sequence: TGTGCCAGCAGCTTTGGCAGGGCGAACACTGAAGCTTTCTTT. This rearrangement joins TRBV11-2 to TRBJ1-1; tentatively, D is TRBD1 (5 bases). V was clipped by 3 bases and J by 1 base, with 9 bases between them. Germline values: CDR1 SGHAT, CDR2 FQNNGV. The CDR3 is 14 amino acids.

The chain carries TRBV5-1 and TRBJ2-5, with D unclear. The ends were cut back, 0 bases at V and 5 bases at J, with 11 bases in the middle. The germline V gene has CDR1 SGHRS and CDR2 YFSETQ. This CDR3 spans 14 amino acids. CDR3 in amino acids: CASSLGLARETQYF. The CDR3 DNA follows: TGCGCCAGCAGCTTGGGACTCGCGAGGGAGACCCAGTACTTC.

V is TRBV5-4 and J is TRBJ1-6, with D possibly matching TRBD1 (6 bases). V gave up 1 base and J gave up 5 bases, with 10 bases separating them. Germline CDR1 reads SGHNT; CDR2 reads YYREEE (reference sequence). The CDR3 covers 15 residues. CDR3 protein: CASSLSWTDNSPLHF. CDR3 nucleotides: TGTGCCAGCAGCTTGAGTTGGACAGATAATTCACCCCTCCACTTT.

The chain is built from TRBV6-5 and TRBJ2-7, with 7 bases that match TRBD1. V lost 4 bases to trimming and J lost 4 bases; unmatched junction nucleotides: 10. The CDR3 has 15 amino acids. Germline V lookup: CDR1 MNHEY, CDR2 SVGAGI. The CDR3 coding sequence is TGTGCCAGCAGTTTCGACAGGGTAAGCGTATACGAGCAGTACTTC. Its translation is CASSFDRVSVYEQYF.

CDR3 sequence reads: CASSRSQGGNSPLHF. The CDR3 region has the DNA TGTGCCAGCAGTCGTTCTCAGGGAGGGAATTCACCCCTCCACTTT. The chain couples TRBV28 to TRBJ1-6, with D maybe TRBD1 (5 bases). The germline gives CDR1 MDHEN, CDR2 SYDVKM. Trimming removed 5 bases from V and 7 bases from J, with 15 bases in between. The CDR3 covers 15 residues.

As DNA, the CDR3 is TGTGCCAGCAGCGTAGGGAGGTTGGGCAGACTAGCGGGAGACGAGCAGTACTTC. This gives the protein CASSVGRLGRLAGDEQYF. The rearrangement uses TRBV9 and TRBJ2-7; 12 bases map to TRBD2. The V gene end was trimmed by 0 bases and the J gene end by 5 bases; junction bases not matched to a gene: 12. The CDR3 is 18 residues long. Germline-derived CDR1 and CDR2 are SGDLS and YYNGEE.

The V gene is TRBV5-5, the J gene TRBJ1-1; the D is unclear. The CDR3 runs 16 residues. CDR1 is SGHKS, CDR2 YYEKEE, per germline (reference sequence). The ends were cut back, 0 bases at V and 1 base at J, with 13 bases in the middle. Here the CDR3 DNA reads TGTGCCAGCAGCTTGGTATTGGGGAGGACGAACACTGAAGCTTTCTTT. The encoded protein is CASSLVLGRTNTEAFF.

The J gene is TRBJ2-7, the V gene TRBV5-4; TRBD2 matches at 12 bases. Per the germline V gene, CDR1 is SGHNT and CDR2 is YYREEE (reference sequence). This CDR3 has 16 amino acids. J gave up 7 bases and V 4 bases, and 12 bases lay outside the gene matches. CDR3 in amino acids: CASSPVGLAGGPEQYF. The DNA of the CDR3 is TGTGCCAGCAGCCCTGTCGGTCTAGCGGGAGGGCCGGAGCAGTACTTC.

The V and J genes are TRBV29-1 and TRBJ1-2, with D possibly matching TRBD1 (6 bases). CDR1 and CDR2 (germline): SQVTM, ANQGSEA. V lost 6 bases to trimming and J lost 4 bases, with 24 bases between them. The CDR3 covers 16 residues. As DNA, the CDR3 is TGCAGCGTGGAGGTTTGGACAGAGGGGTATCTCTATGGCTACACCTTC. Translating it yields CSVEVWTEGYLYGYTF.

V gene TRBV19 combines with J gene TRBJ2-2; D gene ambiguous. With 8 bases removed from V and 4 bases from J, the gap between germline ends came to 8 bases. This CDR3 is built from 12 residues. Germline CDR1 LNHDA, CDR2 SQIVND (reference sequence). CDR3 sequence (DNA): TGTGCCAGTTCTAGGAGCACCGGGGAGCTGTTTTTT. Its protein product is CASSRSTGELFF.

The chain has TRBV18 and TRBJ1-2; 11 bases match TRBD1. CDR3 length: 15 residues. In germline, CDR1 is KGHSH, CDR2 LQKENI. J gave up 4 bases and V 6 bases, and 7 bases lay outside the gene matches. The CDR3 sequence: CASSPGTGGSYGYTF. The CDR3 bases are TGTGCCAGCTCCCCCGGGACAGGGGGTAGCTATGGCTACACCTTC.

V and J are TRBV4-1 and TRBJ1-6; the D is unclear. Trimming took off 0 bases at V and 6 bases at J, with 3 bases between the two ends. This CDR3 comprises 13 residues. CDR1 is MGHRA and CDR2 is YSYEKL in the germline V gene. CDR3 residues: CASSQDSNSPLHF. The CDR3 DNA is TGCGCCAGCAGCCAAGACAGTAATTCACCCCTCCACTTT.

The chain combines TRBV6-1 with TRBJ2-5; a possible D gene is TRBD2 (5 bases). CDR1 is MNHNS, CDR2 SASEGT, per germline. The CDR3 spans 15 residues. V dropped 1 base and J dropped 7 bases, with 16 bases sitting between them. The CDR3 DNA sequence: TGTGCCAGCAGTGAAGACGAGCCTGGAGGTCGGACCCAGTACTTC. Translation gives CASSEDEPGGRTQYF.

The rearrangement joins TRBV6-6 to TRBJ1-2; no clear D gene. Germline V gene data show CDR1 as MNHNY and CDR2 as SVGAGI (reference sequence). The CDR3 is 14 amino acids. V was cut by 7 bases and J by 4 bases, with 16 bases left in between. CDR3 residues: CASTPPDNFYGYTF. In nucleotides, the CDR3 is TGTGCCAGCACCCCCCCCGACAATTTCTATGGCTACACCTTC.

The genes are TRBV28 and TRBJ1-3, with 7 bases that match TRBD1. V lost 6 bases, J lost 6 bases, and 5 bases stayed unmatched. CDR1 and CDR2 from the germline V gene are MDHEN and SYDVKM. This CDR3 has 13 amino acids. The CDR3 loop is CASSLDRVNTIYF. CDR3 bases: TGTGCCAGCAGCCTCGACAGGGTAAACACCATATATTTT.

The J gene is TRBJ2-1, the V gene TRBV11-2; tentatively, D is TRBD1 (7 bases). The length of the CDR3 is 16 residues. Germline V gene sequence: CDR1 SGHAT, CDR2 FQNNGV. The V and J ends lost 5 bases and 8 bases respectively, with 22 bases between them. CDR3 DNA: TGTGCCAGCAGCCCAATTGGACAGGAGGGTAGGTATGAGCAGTTCTTC. Translation gives CASSPIGQEGRYEQFF.

The chain has TRBV15 and TRBJ2-7, with D maybe TRBD1 (6 bases). CDR1 is LNHNV and CDR2 is YYDKDF in the germline V gene (reference sequence). V was cut by 8 bases and J by 3 bases, with 17 bases left in between. This CDR3 has 14 amino acids. The chain's CDR3 is CATQKGRGRYEQYF. The DNA of the CDR3 is TGTGCCACCCAAAAGGGCAGGGGCCGCTACGAGCAGTACTTC. The entire variable domain, with the rest obtained from reference TRBV15 and TRBJ2-7, is as follows: DAMVIQNPRYQVTQFGKPVTLSCSQTLNHNVMYWYQQKSSQAPKLLFHYYDKDFNNEADTPDNFQSRRPNTSFCFLDIRSPGLGDTAMYLCATQKGRGRYEQYFGPGTRLTVT.

The gene calls are TRBV30 and TRBJ2-4; 8 bases map to TRBD1. J gave up 7 bases and V 2 bases, and 13 bases lay outside the gene matches. CDR1 is GTSNPN, CDR2 SVGIG, per germline (reference sequence). This CDR3 contains 16 residues. The CDR3 sequence is CAWSPRVHNRGNIQYF. Here the CDR3 DNA reads TGTGCCTGGAGTCCACGGGTTCATAACAGGGGGAACATTCAGTACTTC. Full variable domain (rest looked up from reference TRBV30 and TRBJ2-4): SQTIHQWPATLVQPVGSPLSLECTVEGTSNPNLYWYRQAAGRGLQLLFYSVGIGQISSEVPQNLSASRPQDRQFILSSKKLLLSDSGFYLCAWSPRVHNRGNIQYFGAGTRLSVL.

This clone was counted a few times. This rearrangement joins TRBV5-1 to TRBJ2-7, with 7 bases lining up with TRBD2. Trimming removed 3 bases from V and 5 bases from J; junction bases left unmatched: 11. Germline V gene data show CDR1 as SGHRS and CDR2 as YFSETQ. The CDR3 loop spans 15 amino acids. CDR3 residues: CASSSGLGGENEQYF. The CDR3 DNA sequence: TGCGCCAGCAGCTCCGGTTTGGGGGGGGAAAACGAGCAGTACTTC.